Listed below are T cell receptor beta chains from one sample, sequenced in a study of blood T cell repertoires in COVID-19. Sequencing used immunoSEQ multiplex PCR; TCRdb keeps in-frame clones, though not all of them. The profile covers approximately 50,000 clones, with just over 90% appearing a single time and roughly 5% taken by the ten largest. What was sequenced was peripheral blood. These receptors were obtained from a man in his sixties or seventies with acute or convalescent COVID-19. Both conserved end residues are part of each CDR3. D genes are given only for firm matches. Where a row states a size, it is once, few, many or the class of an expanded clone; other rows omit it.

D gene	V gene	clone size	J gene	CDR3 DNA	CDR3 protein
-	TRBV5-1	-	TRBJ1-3	TGCGCCAGCAGCGGCGAAGCGAACACCATATATTTT	CASSGEANTIYF
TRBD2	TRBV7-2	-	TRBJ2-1	TGTGCCAGCAGCTTAGTTCTAGCGGGGGGCAACAATGAGCAGTTCTTC	CASSLVLAGGNNEQFF
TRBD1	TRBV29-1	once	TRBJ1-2	TGCAGCGTTCGAGAGGTCGGGACAGGCTATGGCTACACCTTC	CSVREVGTGYGYTF
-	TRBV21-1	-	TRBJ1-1	TGTGCCAGCAGCAAAGAGCCCCGATGTGCGGAGAACACTGAAGCTTTCTTT	CASSKEPRCAENTEAFF
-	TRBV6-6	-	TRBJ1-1	TGTGCCAGCAGTGGATCCGGCGCAGGGGATTTTGACACTGAAGCTTTCTTT	CASSGSGAGDFDTEAFF
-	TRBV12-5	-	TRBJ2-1	TGTGCTAGTGGGATTTACAGCTACAATGAGCAGTTCTTC	CASGIYSYNEQFF
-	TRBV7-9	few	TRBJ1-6	TGTGCCAGCAGCCCCTCCCGCAGGGATAATTCACCCCTCCACTTT	CASSPSRRDNSPLHF
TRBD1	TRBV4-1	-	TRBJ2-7	TGCGCCAGCAGCCATACGGACAGGGGCGATTACGAGCAGTACTTC	CASSHTDRGDYEQYF
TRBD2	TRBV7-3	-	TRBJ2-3	TGTGCCAGCAGCGCCATGCTAGCGGGACCCCGAGGAGATACGCAGTATTTT	CASSAMLAGPRGDTQYF
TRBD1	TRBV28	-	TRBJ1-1	TGTGCCAGCAGTTCGGGACAGCTGAACACTGAAGCTTTCTTT	CASSSGQLNTEAFF
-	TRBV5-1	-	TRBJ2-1	TGCGCCAGCAGCTTGGAGGCGACAGGTAACTACAATGAGCAGTTCTTC	CASSLEATGNYNEQFF
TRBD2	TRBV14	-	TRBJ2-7	TGTGCCAGCAGCCCCGGACTAGCGGGGGGGTGCGAGCAGTACTTC	CASSPGLAGGCEQYF
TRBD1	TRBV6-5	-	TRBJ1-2	TGTGCCAGCAGAACAGGGGACTATGGCTACACCTTC	CASRTGDYGYTF
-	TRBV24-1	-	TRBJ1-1	TGTGCCCAAAGAGGGGACTCCACTGAAGCTTTCTTT	CAQRGDSTEAFF
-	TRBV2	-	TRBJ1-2	TGTGCCAGCAGTGAAAGCACAGGCGCAGCATATGGCTACACCTTC	CASSESTGAAYGYTF
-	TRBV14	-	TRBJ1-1	TGTGCCAGCAGCCGTCAGGGGAGTATCACTGAAGCTTTCTTT	CASSRQGSITEAFF
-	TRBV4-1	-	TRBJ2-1	TGCGCCAGCAGCCACCCCCGGGACTCCCTCCCAAATGAGCAGTTCTTC	CASSHPRDSLPNEQFF
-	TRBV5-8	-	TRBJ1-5	TGTGCCAGCAGCACAATGGACAGATCCAATCAGCCCCAGCATTTT	CASSTMDRSNQPQHF
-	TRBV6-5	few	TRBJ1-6	TGTGCCAGCAGCCTCAGGGTTACAGGAAATTCACCCCTCCACTTT	CASSLRVTGNSPLHF
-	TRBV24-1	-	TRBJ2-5	TGTGCCACCAGTGATTTCGGTTCAGCGGGGACCCAGTACTTC	CATSDFGSAGTQYF
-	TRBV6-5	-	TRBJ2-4	TGTGCCAGCACCCCCAACCCCCGGGCCAAAAACATTCAGTACTTC	CASTPNPRAKNIQYF
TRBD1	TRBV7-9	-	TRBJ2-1	TGTGCCAGCCTTGACAGGGTCAATGAGCAGTTCTTC	CASLDRVNEQFF
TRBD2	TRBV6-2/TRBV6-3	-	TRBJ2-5	TGTGCCAGCAGTTACCCAAGGAACGAGCGGGGGGGCCAAGAGACCCAGTACTTC	CASSYPRNERGGQETQYF
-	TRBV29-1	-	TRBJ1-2	TGCAGCGTTCAAGGACAGAACTATGGCTACACCTTC	CSVQGQNYGYTF
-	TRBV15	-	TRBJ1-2	TGTGCCACCAGCAGAGGCCAGGGCGCCTATGGCTACACCTTC	CATSRGQGAYGYTF
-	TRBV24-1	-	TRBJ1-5	TGTGCCACCAGTGATTTCTTAGTGGGGATAGAATTAAACAGGAAAATCCCCAATCAGCCCCAGCATTTT	CATSDFLVGIELNRKIPNQPQHF
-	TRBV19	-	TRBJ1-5	TGTGCCAGTAGTATCGGGCAGGGTTATGATCAGCCCCAGCATTTT	CASSIGQGYDQPQHF
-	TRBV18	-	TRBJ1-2	TGTGCCAGCTCACCAAAGGAGACTAACTATGGCTACACCTTC	CASSPKETNYGYTF
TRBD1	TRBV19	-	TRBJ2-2	TGTGCCAGTACCCCCGGGACAGTTAACACCGGGGAGCTGTTTTTT	CASTPGTVNTGELFF
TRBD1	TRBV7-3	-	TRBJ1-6	TGTGCCAGCAGTTTAGGGACAGGGGGTTCACCCCTCCACTTT	CASSLGTGGSPLHF
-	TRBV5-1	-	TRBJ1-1	TGCGCCAGCAGCTCCGGGGGGCGTGGCAGGGCAAACACTGAAGCTTTCTTT	CASSSGGRGRANTEAFF
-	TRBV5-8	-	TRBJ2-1	TGTGCCAGCAGCCTTTGGCTGGGGCACAATGAGCAGTTCTTC	CASSLWLGHNEQFF
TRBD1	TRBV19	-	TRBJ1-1	TGTGCCAGTAGTATCCTTCGAGGACAGGGGGCGAACACTGAAGCTTTCTTT	CASSILRGQGANTEAFF
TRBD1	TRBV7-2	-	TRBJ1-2	TGTGCCAGCAGCTTAGAATGGTCAGGGGGTGGCTACACCTTC	CASSLEWSGGGYTF
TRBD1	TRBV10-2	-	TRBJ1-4	TGCGCCAGCAGGGACAGGCGGAGTGAAAAACTGTTTTTT	CASRDRRSEKLFF
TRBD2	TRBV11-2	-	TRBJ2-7	TGTGCCAGCAGCGCTACGGGACTAGTACGCTACGAGCAGTACTTC	CASSATGLVRYEQYF
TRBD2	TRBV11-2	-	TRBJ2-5	TGTGCCAGCAGCCGACTAGCGCGGATGGAGACCCAGTACTTC	CASSRLARMETQYF
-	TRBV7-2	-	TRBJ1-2	TGTGCCAGCAGCTTAGGTTCCAGAATATCCTATGGCTACACCTTC	CASSLGSRISYGYTF
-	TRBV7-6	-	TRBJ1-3	TGTGCCAGCAGCCCGGGAGGCCCCTCTGGAAACACCATATATTTT	CASSPGGPSGNTIYF
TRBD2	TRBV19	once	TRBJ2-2	TGTGCCAGTAACGAGCGGGGCCCCGGGGAGCTGTTTTTT	CASNERGPGELFF